A selection of T cell receptor beta chains follows, all from one sample in a study of T cell responses to AZD1222 COVID-19 vaccine. The method was immunoSEQ multiplex PCR; TCRdb's version includes in-frame clones alone and lacks a portion of them. The table includes more than 90,000 clones, 85% to 90% detected once. This sample comprised peripheral blood, obtained 28 days after the second AZD1222 dose. The receptor set was obtained from an adult who received the AZD1222 COVID-19 vaccine. The CDR3 runs from the conserved cysteine through the conserved F or W. The order of the fields is J gene, clone size, V gene, D gene, CDR3 protein, CDR3 DNA. The D gene is left open where the match is weak. Where a row states a size, it is once, few, many or the class of an expanded clone; other rows omit it.

>TRBJ2-1|-|TRBV4-3|-
CASSQDLQYSSYNEQFF
TGCGCCAGCAGCCAAGATCTACAGTATAGCTCCTACAATGAGCAGTTCTTC
>TRBJ1-5|-|TRBV3-1/TRBV3-2|-
CASSQDSAGNQPQHF
TGTGCCAGCAGCCAAGATTCGGCAGGCAATCAGCCCCAGCATTTT
>TRBJ1-4|-|TRBV5-4|TRBD1
CASSWTGRRQEKLFF
TGTGCCAGCAGCTGGACAGGCCGAAGACAAGAAAAACTGTTTTTT
>TRBJ1-2|-|TRBV5-3|-
CARSSRLPGCYTF
TGTGCCAGAAGTTCACGGCTCCCAGGGTGCTACACCTTC
>TRBJ2-3|-|TRBV4-2|-
CASSITTTDTQYF
TGTGCCAGCAGCATTACTACCACAGATACGCAGTATTTT
>TRBJ2-3|-|TRBV29-1|-
CSVEGDMDTDTQYF
TGCAGCGTTGAAGGGGACATGGACACAGATACGCAGTATTTT
>TRBJ2-1|-|TRBV7-3|-
CASSLTGSNEQFF
TGTGCCAGCAGCTTAACGGGGAGCAATGAGCAGTTCTTC
>TRBJ2-2|-|TRBV6-2/TRBV6-3|-
CASSGTNTGELFF
TGTGCCAGCAGTGGGACGAACACCGGGGAGCTGTTTTTT
>TRBJ1-5|once|TRBV6-4|-
CASSVDGNQPQHF
TGTGCCAGCAGTGTTGACGGAAATCAGCCCCAGCATTTT
>TRBJ1-2|-|TRBV28|-
CASSPGQTYGYTF
TGTGCCAGCAGCCCTGGACAGACCTATGGCTACACCTTC
>TRBJ2-2|-|TRBV19|TRBD2
CASSMMRGGTGELFF
TGTGCCAGTAGTATGATGCGGGGGGGCACCGGGGAGCTGTTTTTT
>TRBJ1-1|-|TRBV30|-
CAWNSLTGKVTEAFF
TGTGCCTGGAACTCTCTAACAGGGAAAGTGACTGAAGCTTTCTTT
>TRBJ1-2|few|TRBV7-2|TRBD1
CASSLGAGGAGYTF
TGTGCCAGCAGCTTAGGGGCAGGGGGCGCTGGCTACACCTTC
>TRBJ2-7|once|TRBV18|TRBD1
CASSPLTGVSSYEQYF
TGTGCCAGCTCACCCTTAACAGGGGTTTCCTCCTACGAGCAGTACTTC
>TRBJ1-2|-|TRBV7-9|-
CASSLDQAGYTF
TGTGCCAGCAGCTTAGATCAGGCTGGCTACACCTTC
>TRBJ1-1|-|TRBV27|TRBD1
CASSAGQGRTEAFF
TGTGCCAGCAGTGCCGGACAGGGGAGGACTGAAGCTTTCTTT
>TRBJ2-7|-|TRBV19|-
CASSIRGTYEQYF
TGTGCCAGTAGTATAAGAGGGACCTACGAGCAGTACTTC
>TRBJ1-1|-|TRBV7-2|-
CASSPRGSMNTEAFF
TGTGCCAGCAGCCCCAGGGGCAGTATGAACACTGAAGCTTTCTTT
>TRBJ2-2|-|TRBV21-1|-
CASSDPGTSGGPNTGELFF
TGTGCCAGCAGCGACCCCGGGACTAGCGGGGGCCCGAACACCGGGGAGCTGTTTTTT
>TRBJ2-7|once|TRBV13|-
CASSRGPRAYEQYF
TGTGCCAGCAGCAGAGGTCCTAGGGCCTACGAGCAGTACTTC
>TRBJ2-7|-|TRBV6-5|-
CASSPSGYGYEQYF
TGTGCCAGCAGTCCTTCTGGTTACGGCTACGAGCAGTACTTC
>TRBJ2-2|-|TRBV4-3|TRBD2
CASSQDRTSGGANTGELFF
TGCGCCAGCAGCCAAGATAGGACTAGCGGGGGGGCCAACACCGGGGAGCTGTTTTTT
>TRBJ1-6|-|TRBV6-5|-
CASRGSYNSPLHF
TGTGCCAGCAGGGGTTCCTATAATTCACCCCTCCACTTT
>TRBJ1-2|-|TRBV4-3|-
CASRGAGAPGISGYTF
TGCGCCAGCAGAGGTGCAGGGGCCCCTGGGATATCAGGCTACACCTTC
>TRBJ2-1|-|TRBV27|-
CASSPRGGGHGGEQFF
TGTGCCAGCAGTCCGAGGGGCGGGGGACATGGGGGTGAGCAGTTCTTC
>TRBJ1-5|few|TRBV3-1/TRBV3-2|-
CASSQDTGANQPQHF
TGTGCCAGCAGCCAAGACACCGGGGCTAATCAGCCCCAGCATTTT
>TRBJ2-3|-|TRBV19|-
CASSIDSRRKHTQYF
TGTGCCAGTAGTATAGATAGTAGGAGGAAACATACGCAGTATTTT